One sample yielded the 14 T cell receptor beta chains listed below, sequenced in a study of cytomegalovirus exposure and HLA in healthy donors. Vbeta (60) and Jbeta (13) primers were used in the PCR. Profiling relied on immunoSEQ multiplex PCR, and the TCRdb table lists in-frame clones only, not all of them. The table records some 190,000 clones, more than 80% of them present only once. The sample consisted of PBMCs. These receptors were taken from a male donor in good health and CMV-seronegative.

This rearrangement joins TRBV18 to TRBJ2-7; TRBD2 aligns across 8 bases. Germline CDR1 is KGHSH and CDR2 is LQKENI. The junction had 1 base not matched to a gene; V was cut back by 3 bases and J by 3 bases. This CDR3 contains 13 residues. The chain's CDR3 is CASSPAGGYEQYF. The CDR3 bases are TGTGCCAGCTCACCCGCGGGGGGCTACGAGCAGTACTTC. Based on the CDR3 plus reference TRBV18 and TRBJ2-7, the full variable domain is NAGVMQNPRHLVRRRGQEARLRCSPMKGHSHVYWYRQLPEEGLKFMVYLQKENIIDESGMPKERFSAEFPKEGPSILRIQQVVRGDSAAYFCASSPAGGYEQYFGPGTRLTVT.

This rearrangement joins TRBV15 to TRBJ2-7; D is possibly TRBD2 (5 bases). The CDR3 sequence is 14 residues long. V was clipped by 0 bases and J by 1 base, with 7 bases between them. Germline V lookup: CDR1 LNHNV, CDR2 YYDKDF (reference sequence). In nucleotides, the CDR3 is TGTGCCACCAGCAGAGATCGGGGTTCCTACGAGCAGTACTTC. This translates into CATSRDRGSYEQYF. The variable domain in full, completed from reference TRBV15 and TRBJ2-7, reads DAMVIQNPRYQVTQFGKPVTLSCSQTLNHNVMYWYQQKSSQAPKLLFHYYDKDFNNEADTPDNFQSRRPNTSFCFLDIRSPGLGDTAMYLCATSRDRGSYEQYFGPGTRLTVT.

The rearrangement joins TRBV7-3 to TRBJ2-1; TRBD1 matches 10 bases. V lost 4 bases, J lost 5 bases, and 8 bases stayed unmatched. CDR3 length: 16 residues. Germline CDR1 SGHTA, CDR2 FQGTGA. The CDR3 protein is CASSSSTGGIDNEQFF. The CDR3 DNA reads TGTGCCAGCAGCTCCTCGACAGGGGGCATCGACAATGAGCAGTTCTTC.

The rearrangement links TRBV28 to TRBJ2-2; no definite D call. The CDR3 has 13 amino acids. Germline V gene sequence: CDR1 MDHEN, CDR2 SYDVKM. V lost 3 bases and J 5 bases, leaving 7 bases between the germline ends. The CDR3 loop is CASSFEITGELFF. The CDR3 DNA sequence: TGTGCCAGCAGTTTTGAGATTACCGGGGAGCTGTTTTTT.

This chain uses TRBV9 with TRBJ2-1, with 9 bases identical to TRBD2. The J segment lost 9 bases and the V segment lost 0 bases, leaving 10 bases of the junction unmatched. CDR3 size: 16 residues. In germline, CDR1 is SGDLS, CDR2 YYNGEE. This CDR3 is CASSVGAAGGIGEQFF. As DNA, the CDR3 is TGTGCCAGCAGCGTAGGGGCGGCGGGAGGGATCGGTGAGCAGTTCTTC.

The chain couples TRBV7-9 to TRBJ1-1, with unresolved D. Per germline, CDR1 SEHNR and CDR2 FQNEAQ (reference sequence). The CDR3 spans 12 residues. The V gene lost 3 bases and the J gene lost 6 bases, with 8 bases spanning the gap. The DNA of the CDR3 is TGTGCCAGCAGCTTCCTAGACGCTGAAGCTTTCTTT. Translating it yields CASSFLDAEAFF. The variable domain in full, completed from reference TRBV7-9 and TRBJ1-1, reads DTGVSQNPRHKITKRGQNVTFRCDPISEHNRLYWYRQTLGQGPEFLTYFQNEAQLEKSRLLSDRFSAERPKGSFSTLEIQRTEQGDSAMYLCASSFLDAEAFFGQGTRLTVV.

Only a few counts were recorded for this clone. The CDR3, as DNA: TGTGCCAGCAGTTACACGGGGGACCAGCCCCAGCATTTT. Translation: CASSYTGDQPQHF. This sequence joins TRBV6-6 and TRBJ1-5; possibly TRBD1 for D (5 bases). The CDR3 contains 13 residues. Per the germline V gene, CDR1 is MNHNY and CDR2 is SVGAGI (reference sequence). V was trimmed by 2 bases and J by 7 bases, leaving 9 bases between them.

The chain is built from TRBV2 and TRBJ1-2; 8 nucleotides line up with TRBD1. The CDR3 totals 15 residues. V shed 6 bases and J 6 bases; nucleotides not matched to a gene: 12. Germline CDR1 and CDR2: SNHLY and FYNNEI. For the CDR3, the DNA is TGTGCCAGCAGCGGGGGAGCCAGGGGGCTTAATGGCTACACCTTC. It translates to CASSGGARGLNGYTF.

This clone appeared a few times. The rearrangement uses TRBV7-3 and TRBJ2-1; the match to TRBD1 covers 8 bases. CDR1 and CDR2 from the germline V gene are SGHTA and FQGTGA. Unmatched junction bases numbered 6, after V lost 6 bases and J lost 8 bases. The length of the CDR3 is 13 residues. The CDR3 reads CASRTGAGDEQFF. For the CDR3, the DNA is TGTGCCAGCAGGACAGGGGCCGGGGATGAGCAGTTCTTC.

CDR3 coding DNA: TGTGCCAGCAGCCCCCCCCCGAGAGGGGGGACAGGGGCTTACGAGCAGTACTTC. This encodes CASSPPPRGGTGAYEQYF. This chain uses TRBV5-4 with TRBJ2-7, with 10 bases fitting TRBD1. V shed 4 bases and J 4 bases; nucleotides not matched to a gene: 17. Germline assignment: CDR1 SGHNT and CDR2 YYREEE (reference sequence). CDR3 length: 18 amino acids.

The rearrangement joins TRBV15 to TRBJ2-3; 10 positions agree with TRBD1. Germline-derived CDR1 and CDR2 are LNHNV and YYDKDF (reference sequence). Losses at the gene ends were 4 bases for V and 4 bases for J; bases not matched to a gene: 8. The CDR3 length is 16 residues. DNA for the CDR3: TGTGCCACCAGCACAGGGGACAGGGGTCCCCCAGATACGCAGTATTTT. Protein: CATSTGDRGPPDTQYF.

This clone has just one count. This chain connects TRBV5-1 to TRBJ1-2; 12 nucleotides align to TRBD1. This CDR3 contains 17 residues. CDR1 and CDR2 from the germline V gene are SGHRS and YFSETQ. V gave up 3 bases and J gave up 5 bases; unmatched junction bases: 11. CDR3: CASSSQWDRGQDYGYTF. For the CDR3, the DNA is TGCGCCAGCAGCTCACAATGGGACAGGGGGCAGGATTATGGCTACACCTTC.

This clone was seen a handful of times. Other DNA sequences in this sample translate to the same CDR3. The chain carries TRBV6-5 and TRBJ2-7; 11 nucleotides agree with TRBD1. Germline assignment: CDR1 MNHEY and CDR2 SVGAGI. There are 14 residues in the CDR3. The V segment lost 4 bases and the J segment 2 bases; nucleotides outside the gene matches: 1. This CDR3 reads CASSSGQGAYEQYF. The CDR3 DNA follows: TGTGCCAGCAGTTCGGGACAGGGGGCCTACGAGCAGTACTTC.

This clone was seen only once. The V and J genes are TRBV19 and TRBJ1-5, with D perhaps TRBD1 (5 bases). The CDR3 sequence is 16 residues long. V shed 7 bases and J shed 2 bases, with 18 bases lying between them. CDR1 and CDR2 (germline): LNHDA, SQIVND (reference sequence). CDR3 DNA sequence: TGTGCCAGTAATTTGGGACTTCAAGCCCGCAATCAGCCCCAGCATTTT. The encoded protein is CASNLGLQARNQPQHF.